The 13 T cell receptor beta chains below were found in one sample sequenced in a study of blood T cell repertoires in COVID-19. The method was immunoSEQ multiplex PCR; TCRdb's version includes in-frame clones alone and lacks a portion of them. Of 350,000 to 450,000 clones in the sample, approximately 81% were seen once. The sample taken for sequencing was peripheral blood. The receptors here all came from a woman under 30 with acute or convalescent COVID-19.

The J gene is TRBJ2-2, the V gene TRBV7-7, with D maybe TRBD1 (6 bases). The CDR3 runs 17 residues. Germline CDR1 SSHAT, CDR2 FNYEAQ (reference sequence). V lost 6 bases and J lost 1, with 18 bases in between. The CDR3 nucleotides are TGTGCCAGCAGGGACACCAAGGACAGAATGAACACCGGGGAGCTGTTTTTT. It yields the protein CASRDTKDRMNTGELFF.

This chain joins TRBV27 and TRBJ1-4; weak D call: TRBD1 (5 bases). Germline assignment: CDR1 MNHEY and CDR2 SMNVEV (reference sequence). V shed 5 bases and J shed 4 bases, with 14 bases lying between them. The CDR3 is 15 amino acids. CDR3 nucleotide sequence: TGTGCCAGCAGTCCACAGGTTTCCTATAATGAAAAACTGTTTTTT. It is translated as CASSPQVSYNEKLFF.

The chain recombines TRBV24-1 with TRBJ2-1, with 7 positions matching TRBD2. This CDR3 comprises 16 residues. Germline values: CDR1 KGHDR, CDR2 SFDVKD. V lost 1 base to trimming and J lost 0 bases; unmatched junction nucleotides: 2. CDR3 in DNA: TGTGCCACCAGTGATTTCGGCGGGAGCTCCTACAATGAGCAGTTCTTC. Translated: CATSDFGGSSYNEQFF.

V usage is TRBV5-4 and J usage is TRBJ1-6; tentatively, D is TRBD1 (5 bases). Germline CDR1 SGHNT, CDR2 YYREEE (reference sequence). The CDR3 loop spans 15 amino acids. The V end was cut by 7 bases, the J end by 6 bases, with 17 bases between. The CDR3 DNA reads TGTGCCAGCCGGGGGGACGCGAGATCTAATTCACCCCTCCACTTT. It is translated as CASRGDARSNSPLHF.

The rearrangement joins TRBV27 to TRBJ2-7; D might be TRBD1 (6 bases). The CDR3 covers 13 residues. Trimming stripped 5 bases from V and 4 bases from J, with 12 bases between. Germline V CDR1 and CDR2: MNHEY, SMNVEV (reference sequence). The CDR3 DNA is TGTGCCAGCAGTACGGACAGCCGGTACGAGCAGTACTTC. Translating gives CASSTDSRYEQYF.

The chain couples TRBV5-1 to TRBJ2-1; D possibly corresponds to TRBD2 (6 bases). Between the trimmed V and J ends, which lost 4 bases and 0 bases, there was a span of 14 bases. This CDR3 comprises 16 residues. Germline CDR1 is SGHRS and CDR2 is YFSETQ. CDR3 protein: CASSPVVGGSYNEQFF. The DNA of the CDR3 is TGCGCCAGCAGCCCTGTTGTCGGGGGCTCCTACAATGAGCAGTTCTTC.

This clone was recorded only once. Here the CDR3 reads CASSFLTEAFF. The CDR3, as DNA: TGTGCCAGCAGCTTCTTGACTGAAGCTTTCTTT. V gene TRBV5-6 combines with J gene TRBJ1-1; D remains ambiguous. The CDR3 has 11 residues. V was shortened by 2 bases and J by 5 bases, with 4 bases between the two germline ends. Germline CDR1 and CDR2: SGHDT and YYEEEE.

The gene calls are TRBV7-9 and TRBJ2-5; possibly TRBD2 for D (6 bases). CDR1 and CDR2 from the germline V gene are SEHNR and FQNEAQ (reference sequence). This CDR3 is built from 15 residues. The V end lost 4 bases, the J end lost 3 bases, and 15 bases lay between the germline ends. CDR3 protein: CASSSNRDSKETQYF. The CDR3 DNA reads TGTGCCAGCAGCTCCAATCGGGACTCGAAAGAGACCCAGTACTTC.

The chain joins TRBV19 to TRBJ1-2, with 8 bases identical to TRBD1. The CDR3 has 12 amino acids. The ends lost 7 bases at V and 5 bases at J; junction bases unmatched: 3. Per germline, CDR1 LNHDA and CDR2 SQIVND (reference sequence). In nucleotides, the CDR3 is TGTGCCAGTACGGGGACAGGTTATGGCTACACCTTC. Its translation is CASTGTGYGYTF.

The chain links TRBV5-5 to TRBJ2-7, with D possibly matching TRBD1 (5 bases). CDR3 length: 14 amino acids. CDR1 SGHKS and CDR2 YYEKEE come from the germline V gene (reference sequence). V was pared by 3 bases and J by 1 base, with 11 bases between. DNA of the CDR3: TGTGCCAGCAGCTGGGGCCCCTTTTCCTACGAGCAGTACTTC. Residues: CASSWGPFSYEQYF.

The chain has TRBV27 and TRBJ2-7; 7 positions agree with TRBD2. Germline V lookup: CDR1 MNHEY, CDR2 SMNVEV (reference sequence). With 8 bases clipped from V and 7 bases from J, the junction kept 5 bases outside the gene matches. The CDR3 has 11 amino acids. The CDR3 is CASGREIEQYF. For the CDR3, the DNA is TGTGCCAGCGGGCGGGAGATTGAGCAGTACTTC.

The V call is TRBV5-1, the J call TRBJ1-2; D may be TRBD1 (5 bases). The germline V and J ends were trimmed by 1 base and 5 bases, with 15 bases remaining between them. CDR1 and CDR2 from the germline V gene are SGHRS and YFSETQ. The CDR3 covers 15 residues. The CDR3 DNA reads TGCGCCAGCAGCTTGAATCGGGGGTCGAGTTATGGCTACACCTTC. This codes for CASSLNRGSSYGYTF.

J is TRBJ2-3 and V is TRBV19, with 8 bases identical to TRBD2. The length of the CDR3 is 16 residues. The junction had 9 bases not matched to a gene; V was cut back by 6 bases and J by 1 base. Germline CDR1 and CDR2: LNHDA and SQIVND (reference sequence). DNA of the CDR3: TGTGCCAGTAGCACGACTAGCGAGCTAGGCACAGATACGCAGTATTTT. This sequence encodes CASSTTSELGTDTQYF. The entire variable domain, with the rest obtained from reference TRBV19 and TRBJ2-3, is as follows: DGGITQSPKYLFRKEGQNVTLSCEQNLNHDAMYWYRQDPGQGLRLIYYSQIVNDFQKGDIAEGYSVSREKKESFPLTVTSAQKNPTAFYLCASSTTSELGTDTQYFGPGTRLTVL.